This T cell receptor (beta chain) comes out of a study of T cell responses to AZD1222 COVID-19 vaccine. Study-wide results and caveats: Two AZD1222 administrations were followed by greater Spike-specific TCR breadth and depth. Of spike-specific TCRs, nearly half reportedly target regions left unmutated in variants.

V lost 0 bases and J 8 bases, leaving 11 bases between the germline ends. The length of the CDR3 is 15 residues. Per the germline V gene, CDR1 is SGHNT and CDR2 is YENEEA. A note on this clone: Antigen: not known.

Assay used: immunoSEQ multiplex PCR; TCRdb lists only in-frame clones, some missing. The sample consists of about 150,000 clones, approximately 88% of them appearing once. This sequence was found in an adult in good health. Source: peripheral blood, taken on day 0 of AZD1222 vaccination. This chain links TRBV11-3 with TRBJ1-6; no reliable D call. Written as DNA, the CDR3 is TGTGCCAGCAGCTTAGAGTATGGCAGCTATTCACCCCTCCACTTT. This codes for CASSLEYGSYSPLHF.